Following are 16 T cell receptor beta chains from one sample sequenced in a study of blood T cells in healthy people across ages (dated by TCRdb to the mid-2010s). To prepare the library, 5' RACE was applied. The sequencer listed for this sample is Illumina HiSeq 2500. The second PCR ran for about 6 to 12 cycles and used a J-beta primer mix along with a sample-barcoded 5' primer. In-frame beta chains were kept once TCRdb had trimmed the public reads at Q25 with fastp and called clones with MiXCR. CDR3 protein sequences are deduplicated, and each keeps its most common genes and DNA. Across this sample there are under 2,000,000 distinct CDR3 sequences, with around 50% seen only once. Jointly, the top ten make up approximately 2.1% of the sample. The sample consisted of blood. These receptor sequences come from a woman in her 40s in good health.

The chain is built from TRBV2 and TRBJ2-5; D ambiguous. V lost 2 bases, J lost 4 bases, and 14 bases lay in between. This CDR3 has 15 residues. Germline assignment: CDR1 SNHLY and CDR2 FYNNEI. The CDR3 DNA sequence: TGTGCCAGCAGTGAATTTGGGGTTAATGGAGAGACCCAGTACTTC. Translating gives CASSEFGVNGETQYF.

Notes on this clonotype: One end of the junction does not line up with germline, which may come from a read error. The rearrangement uses TRBV25-1 and TRBJ1-6, with D possibly TRBD1 on 5 matching bases. Germline values: CDR1 MGHDK, CDR2 SYGVNS. CDR3 length: 19 amino acids. The CDR3 protein is CASSEYDVTPGTANSPLHF. The CDR3 bases are TGTGCCAGCAGCGAATATGATGTGACGCCCGGGACGGCTAATTCACCCCTCCACTTT.

CDR3 nucleotides: TGTGCCAGCAGTTCAAACTCCGCTGGTGCGCAGACCCAGTACTTC. Its translation: CASSSNSAGAQTQYF. This chain uses TRBV2 with TRBJ2-5; D remains ambiguous. Trimming removed 5 bases from V and 6 bases from J, with 19 bases in between. The germline CDR1 and CDR2 sequences are SNHLY and FYNNEI. The CDR3 sequence is 15 residues long.

The chain couples TRBV7-9 to TRBJ2-3; TRBD2 aligns across 8 bases. The CDR3 totals 15 residues. V shed 7 bases, J shed 1 base, and the junction held 7 bases outside the gene matches. Germline CDR1 and CDR2: SEHNR and FQNEAQ (reference sequence). CDR3: CASTQQTSGTDTQYF. CDR3 nucleotides: TGTGCCAGCACCCAACAGACTAGCGGCACAGATACGCAGTATTTT.

This chain connects TRBV6-1 to TRBJ2-7; 7 nucleotides line up with TRBD1. Germline V gives CDR1 MNHNS, CDR2 SASEGT. J lost 2 bases, V lost 2 bases, and 6 bases had no gene match. The length of the CDR3 is 15 residues. CDR3 sequence: CASSETTGSTYEQYF. CDR3 DNA sequence: TGTGCCAGCAGTGAAACGACAGGGTCGACCTACGAGCAGTACTTC.

The gene calls are TRBV20-1 and TRBJ1-5, with 11 bases fitting TRBD1. The CDR3 consists of 14 residues. Unmatched junction bases numbered 4, after V lost 2 bases and J lost 7 bases. Germline CDR1 and CDR2: DFQATT and SNEGSKA (reference sequence). This chain's CDR3 is CSARIGTGGQPQHF. Written as DNA, the CDR3 is TGCAGTGCTAGAATTGGGACAGGGGGACAGCCCCAGCATTTT.

This clonotype has a handful of counts. The chain uses TRBV6-2 or TRBV6-3 and TRBJ2-3; 10 bases match TRBD2. V dropped 6 bases and J dropped 6; count of bases not matched to a gene: 9. This CDR3 is 15 amino acids long. CDR1 and CDR2 from the germline V gene are MNHEY and SVGEGT. The chain's CDR3 is CASRSGGAFFDTQYF. CDR3 nucleotides: TGTGCCAGCAGGAGCGGGGGGGCATTTTTCGATACGCAGTATTTT.

J is TRBJ1-1 and V is TRBV28; D is perhaps TRBD1 (5 bases). From germline, CDR1 is MDHEN and CDR2 SYDVKM. V lost 5 bases to trimming and J lost 1 base, with 14 bases between them. CDR3 length: 15 amino acids. CDR3 nucleotide sequence: TGTGCCAGCAGTAAGGGAGGGGCAGGGAACACTGAAGCTTTCTTT. This encodes CASSKGGAGNTEAFF.

This clonotype was seen a few times. This chain links TRBV20-1 with TRBJ1-2; no clear D. CDR1 and CDR2 from the germline V gene are DFQATT and SNEGSKA (reference sequence). The CDR3 consists of 16 residues. Trimming took 3 bases from V and 0 from J, leaving 17 bases between them. The CDR3 sequence: CSASSFSGGANYGYTF. The CDR3 bases are TGCAGTGCTAGTTCCTTCAGCGGCGGAGCTAACTATGGCTACACCTTC.

This clonotype came up a few times. J is TRBJ2-7 and V is TRBV7-2; D remains unclear. Deletions cut 5 bases from V and 7 bases from J, with 15 bases between. The CDR3 runs 13 residues. CDR1 is SGHTA and CDR2 is FQGNSA in the germline V gene. The CDR3 here is CASSNSRLMEQYF. CDR3 DNA: TGTGCCAGCAGCAATAGCAGGTTAATGGAGCAGTACTTC.

The chain combines TRBV6-6 with TRBJ1-2; D not resolved. Trimming cost V 5 bases and J 8 bases, with 18 bases left between them. This CDR3 is 14 amino acids long. Germline CDR1 MNHNY, CDR2 SVGAGI (reference sequence). This CDR3 is CASSPRTESGGYTF. The CDR3 DNA sequence: TGTGCCAGCAGTCCGCGGACGGAGTCGGGGGGCTACACCTTC.

This clonotype was seen a handful of times. V and J are TRBV27 and TRBJ1-1; D call uncertain. Trimming took off 5 bases at V and 0 bases at J, with 7 bases between the two ends. Germline lookup yields CDR1 MNHEY and CDR2 SMNVEV (reference sequence). The CDR3 runs to 13 residues. The CDR3 coding sequence is TGTGCCAGCAGTCCTCGACTGAACACTGAAGCTTTCTTT. Amino acids: CASSPRLNTEAFF.

This clonotype was seen only a few times. The gene calls are TRBV3-1 and TRBJ1-6; D possibly corresponds to TRBD1 (5 bases). The length of the CDR3 is 14 residues. With 5 bases removed from V and 7 bases from J, the gap between germline ends came to 12 bases. Germline loops: CDR1 LGHDT, CDR2 YNNKEL (reference sequence). CDR3 loop: CASSSSGSNSPLHF. CDR3 bases: TGTGCCAGCAGCTCCTCAGGGTCAAATTCACCCCTCCACTTT.

This chain links TRBV5-8 with TRBJ2-5; 7 nucleotides line up with TRBD2. The V gene end was trimmed by 2 bases and the J gene end by 5 bases; junction bases not matched to a gene: 6. CDR3 size: 14 residues. Germline V gene sequence: CDR1 SGHTS, CDR2 YDEGEE. CDR3 DNA: TGTGCCAGCAGCTTTCTATGGGGGGGGGAGACCCAGTACTTC. Encoded protein: CASSFLWGGETQYF.

This clonotype showed up just a few times. The genes are TRBV7-2 and TRBJ2-1; 8 bases map to TRBD2. Per germline, CDR1 SGHTA and CDR2 FQGNSA. This CDR3 spans 15 amino acids. The J segment lost 6 bases and the V segment lost 2 bases, leaving 6 bases of the junction unmatched. CDR3 sequence: CASSLSSGGSNEQFF. The CDR3 DNA is TGTGCCAGCAGCTTAAGCAGCGGGGGAAGCAATGAGCAGTTCTTC.

Here the CDR3 DNA reads TGTGCCAGCAACACCCTGGGGGAGCAGTACTTC. Its translation is CASNTLGEQYF. The chain joins TRBV6-2 or TRBV6-3 to TRBJ2-7, with D unresolved. The CDR3 sequence is 11 residues long. Germline V gene lookup returns CDR1 MNHEY and CDR2 SVGEGT. Trimming removed 7 bases at V and 7 bases at J, with 11 bases between.